This T cell receptor (beta chain) derives from a study of blood T cell repertoires in COVID-19. In the study overall: Samples of COVID-19 (acute and convalescent) were obtained from the United States, Italy and Spain.

The age range of participants was 18 to 89 years, with residence in about two dozen US areas. Resolution of symptoms, clearance, or two negative PCRs was present in recovered Cohort 3 donors. Profiled with immunoSEQ multiplex PCR; TCRdb holds only in-frame clones, not every one. This table holds 100,000 or so clones, approximately 86% found once. Germline V lookup: CDR1 SGHTS, CDR2 YDEGEE. V lost 3 bases and J lost 5; bases outside the gene matches: 8. This CDR3 has 15 residues. The clonotype originates from a woman between 50 and 59 years old who had recovered from COVID-19. This chain uses TRBV5-8 with TRBJ2-1, with 7 nucleotides matching TRBD1. The sequenced sample consisted of PBMCs or T cells enriched from blood (not recorded which). CDR3 coding DNA: TGTGCCAGCAGCTCGGGGACAGTGGGGCACAATGAGCAGTTCTTC. Translated, it gives CASSSGTVGHNEQFF.